This T cell receptor beta chain is from a study of blood T cell repertoires in COVID-19. The data were produced by immunoSEQ multiplex PCR, yet TCRdb's version contains in-frame clones alone and is incomplete. The sample shows 250,000 to 350,000 clones, 85% to 90% of them seen only once. The CDR3 length is 12 residues. The V gene's germline CDR1 is GTSNPN and CDR2 SVGIG (reference sequence). Trimming pared 1 base from V and 7 bases from J, leaving 8 bases between. One Seattle source followed patients from active infection through their disease course. The chain recombines TRBV30 with TRBJ1-5; D call uncertain. This sequence was found in a woman between 50 and 59 years old with COVID-19, enrolled during active disease. The sequenced sample consisted of peripheral blood. CDR3: CAWSAGGQPQHF. The CDR3 DNA follows: TGTGCCTGGAGTGCAGGCGGGCAGCCCCAGCATTTT.